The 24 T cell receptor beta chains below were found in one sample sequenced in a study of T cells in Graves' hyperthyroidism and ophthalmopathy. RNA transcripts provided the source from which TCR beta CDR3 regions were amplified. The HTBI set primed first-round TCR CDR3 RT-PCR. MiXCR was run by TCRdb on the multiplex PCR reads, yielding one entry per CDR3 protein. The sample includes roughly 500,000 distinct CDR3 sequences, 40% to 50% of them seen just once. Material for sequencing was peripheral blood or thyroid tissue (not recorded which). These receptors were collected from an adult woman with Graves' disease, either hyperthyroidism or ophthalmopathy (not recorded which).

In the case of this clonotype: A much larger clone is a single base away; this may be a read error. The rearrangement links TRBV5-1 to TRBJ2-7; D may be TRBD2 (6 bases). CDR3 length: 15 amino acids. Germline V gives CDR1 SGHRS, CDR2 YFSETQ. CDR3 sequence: CASSSYGSSTYGQYF. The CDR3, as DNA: TGCGCCAGCAGCTCCTACGGGAGCTCGACCTACGGGCAGTACTTC. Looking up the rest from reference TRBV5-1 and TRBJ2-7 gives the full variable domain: KAGVTQTPRYLIKTRGQQVTLSCSPISGHRSVSWYQQTPGQGLQFLFEYFSETQRNKGNFPGRFSGRQFSNSRSEMNVSTLELGDSALYLCASSSYGSSTYGQYFGPGTRLTVT.

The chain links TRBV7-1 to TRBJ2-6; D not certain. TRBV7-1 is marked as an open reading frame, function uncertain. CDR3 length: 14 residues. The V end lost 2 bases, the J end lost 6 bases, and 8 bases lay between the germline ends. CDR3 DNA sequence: TGTGCCAGCAGCTCAAGAGACCAGGCCAACGTCCTGACTTTC. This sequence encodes CASSSRDQANVLTF.

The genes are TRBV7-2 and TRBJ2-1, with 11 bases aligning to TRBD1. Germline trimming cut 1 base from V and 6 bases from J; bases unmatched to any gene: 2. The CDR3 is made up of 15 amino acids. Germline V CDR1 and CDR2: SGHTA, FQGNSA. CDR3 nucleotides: TGTGCCAGCAGCTTAGTGGGACAGGGGGGCAATGAGCAGTTCTTC. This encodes CASSLVGQGGNEQFF.

This CDR3 is CASKLAETNTGELFF. The CDR3 DNA follows: TGTGCCAGCAAGCTAGCGGAAACGAACACCGGGGAGCTGTTTTTT. The chain employs TRBV6-1 and TRBJ2-2; 7 bases map to TRBD2. Trimming at V came to 7 bases and at J to 0 bases, leaving 5 bases not matched to a gene. In germline, CDR1 is MNHNS, CDR2 SASEGT. CDR3 length equals 15 residues.

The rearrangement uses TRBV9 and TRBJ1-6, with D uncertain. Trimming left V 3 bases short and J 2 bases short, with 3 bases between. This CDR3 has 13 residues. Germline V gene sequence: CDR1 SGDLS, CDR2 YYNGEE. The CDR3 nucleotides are TGTGCCAGCAGCGGCCCCTATAATTCACCCCTCCACTTT. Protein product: CASSGPYNSPLHF.

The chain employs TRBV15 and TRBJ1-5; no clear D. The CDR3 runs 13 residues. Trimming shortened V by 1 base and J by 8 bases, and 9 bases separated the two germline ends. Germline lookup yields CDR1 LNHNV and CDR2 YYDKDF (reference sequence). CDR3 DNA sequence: TGTGCCACCAGCAGAGGTCCCCATGAGCCCCAGCATTTT. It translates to CATSRGPHEPQHF.

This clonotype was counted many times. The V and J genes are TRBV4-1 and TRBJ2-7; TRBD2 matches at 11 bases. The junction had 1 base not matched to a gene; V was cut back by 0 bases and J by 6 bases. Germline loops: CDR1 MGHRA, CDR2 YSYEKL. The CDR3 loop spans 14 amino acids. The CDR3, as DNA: TGCGCCAGCAGCCAAGAACTAGCGGGAGTCGAGCAGTACTTC. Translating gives CASSQELAGVEQYF.

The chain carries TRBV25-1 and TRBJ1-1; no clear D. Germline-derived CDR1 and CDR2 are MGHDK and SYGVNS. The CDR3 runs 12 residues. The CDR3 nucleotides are TGTGCTAGCGGTGGGCCGGGAACTGAAGCTTTCTTT. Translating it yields CASGGPGTEAFF.

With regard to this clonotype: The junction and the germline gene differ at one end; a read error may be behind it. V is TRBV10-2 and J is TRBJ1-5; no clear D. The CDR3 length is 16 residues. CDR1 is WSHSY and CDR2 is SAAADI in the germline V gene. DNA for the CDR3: TGCGCCAGCAGTGAGTCGCGGGCCTCCGGCAATGAGCCCCAGCATTTT. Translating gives CASSESRASGNEPQHF.

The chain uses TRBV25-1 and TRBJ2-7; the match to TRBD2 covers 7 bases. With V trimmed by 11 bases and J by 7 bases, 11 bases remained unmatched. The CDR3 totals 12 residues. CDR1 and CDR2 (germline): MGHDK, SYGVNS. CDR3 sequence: CARVAGAVEQYF. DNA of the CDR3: TGTGCCCGTGTGGCGGGAGCGGTAGAGCAGTACTTC.

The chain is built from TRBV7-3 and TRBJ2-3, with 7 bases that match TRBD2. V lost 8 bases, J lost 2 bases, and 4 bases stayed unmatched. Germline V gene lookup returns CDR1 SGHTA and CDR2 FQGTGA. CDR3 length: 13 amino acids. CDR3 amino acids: CASRRGVTDTQYF. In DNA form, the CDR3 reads TGTGCCAGCCGCCGGGGGGTCACAGATACGCAGTATTTT.

CDR3 DNA: TGTGCCAGCAGTCGCAGGACTAGCGGGGCCTACGAGCAGTACTTC. It is translated as CASSRRTSGAYEQYF. The chain recombines TRBV12-3 or TRBV12-4 with TRBJ2-7; 12 bases line up with TRBD2. V lost 5 bases and J lost 2; bases outside the gene matches: 4. This CDR3 spans 15 amino acids.

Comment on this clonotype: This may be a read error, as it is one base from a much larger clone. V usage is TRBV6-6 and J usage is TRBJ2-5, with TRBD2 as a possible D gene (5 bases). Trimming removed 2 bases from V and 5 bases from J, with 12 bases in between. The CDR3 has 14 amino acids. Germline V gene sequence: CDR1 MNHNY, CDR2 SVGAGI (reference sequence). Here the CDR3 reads CASSYVTRGETQYF. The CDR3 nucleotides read TGTGCCAGCAGTTACGTGACAAGAGGGGAGACCCAGTACTTC.

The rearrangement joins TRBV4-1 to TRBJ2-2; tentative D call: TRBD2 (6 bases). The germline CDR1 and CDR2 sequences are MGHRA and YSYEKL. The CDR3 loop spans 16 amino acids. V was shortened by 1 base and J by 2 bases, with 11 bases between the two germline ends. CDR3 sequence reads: CASSQGVAVNTGELFF. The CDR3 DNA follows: TGCGCCAGCAGCCAAGGAGTAGCGGTAAACACCGGGGAGCTGTTTTTT.

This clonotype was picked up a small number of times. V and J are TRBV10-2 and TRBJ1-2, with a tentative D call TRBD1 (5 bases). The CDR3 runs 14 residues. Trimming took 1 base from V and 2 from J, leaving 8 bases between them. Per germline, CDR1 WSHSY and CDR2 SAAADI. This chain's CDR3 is CASSEFPGNYGYTF. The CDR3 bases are TGCGCCAGCAGTGAGTTTCCAGGGAACTATGGCTACACCTTC.

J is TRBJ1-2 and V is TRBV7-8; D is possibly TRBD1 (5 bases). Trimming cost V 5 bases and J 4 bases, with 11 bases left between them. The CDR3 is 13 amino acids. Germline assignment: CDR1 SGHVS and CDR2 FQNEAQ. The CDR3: CASSQGAFYGYTF. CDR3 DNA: TGTGCCAGCAGCCAAGGGGCATTCTATGGCTACACCTTC.

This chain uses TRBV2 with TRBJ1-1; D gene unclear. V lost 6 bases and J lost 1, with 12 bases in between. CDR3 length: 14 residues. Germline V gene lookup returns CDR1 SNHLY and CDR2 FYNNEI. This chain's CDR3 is CASRTTTWNTEAFF. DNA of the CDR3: TGTGCCAGCAGAACGACAACATGGAACACTGAAGCTTTCTTT. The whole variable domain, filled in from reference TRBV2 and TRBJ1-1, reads EPEVTQTPSHQVTQMGQEVILRCVPISNHLYFYWYRQILGQKVEFLVSFYNNEISEKSEIFDDQFSVERPDGSNFTLKIRSTKLEDSAMYFCASRTTTWNTEAFFGQGTRLTVV.

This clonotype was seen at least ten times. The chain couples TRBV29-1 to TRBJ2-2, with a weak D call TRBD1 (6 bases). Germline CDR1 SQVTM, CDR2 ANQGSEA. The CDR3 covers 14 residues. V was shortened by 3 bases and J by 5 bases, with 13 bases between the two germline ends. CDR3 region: CSVDLQGDTGELFF. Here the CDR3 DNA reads TGCAGCGTTGACCTACAGGGAGATACCGGGGAGCTGTTTTTT.

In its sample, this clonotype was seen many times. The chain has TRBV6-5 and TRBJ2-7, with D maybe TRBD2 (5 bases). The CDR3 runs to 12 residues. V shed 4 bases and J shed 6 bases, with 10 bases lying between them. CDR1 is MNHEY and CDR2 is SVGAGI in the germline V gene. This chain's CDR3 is CASSSDRGEQYF. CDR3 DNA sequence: TGTGCCAGCAGTTCTGACCGGGGCGAGCAGTACTTC.

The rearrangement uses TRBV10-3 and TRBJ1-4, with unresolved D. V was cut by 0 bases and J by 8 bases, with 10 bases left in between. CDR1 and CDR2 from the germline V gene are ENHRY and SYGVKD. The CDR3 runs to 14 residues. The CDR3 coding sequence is TGTGCCATCAGTGAGTCTAGGACGCCGGAAAAACTGTTTTTT. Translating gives CAISESRTPEKLFF.

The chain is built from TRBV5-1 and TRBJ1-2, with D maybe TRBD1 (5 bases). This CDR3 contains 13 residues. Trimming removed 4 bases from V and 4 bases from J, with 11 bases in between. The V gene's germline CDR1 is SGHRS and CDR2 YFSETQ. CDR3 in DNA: TGCGCCAGCAGCCTGGACACTCTCTATGGCTACACCTTC. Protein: CASSLDTLYGYTF.

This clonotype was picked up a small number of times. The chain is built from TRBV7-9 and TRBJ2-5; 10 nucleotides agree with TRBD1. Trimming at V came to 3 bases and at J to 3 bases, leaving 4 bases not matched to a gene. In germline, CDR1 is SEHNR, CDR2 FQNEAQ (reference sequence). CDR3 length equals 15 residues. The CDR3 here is CASSLPDRGEETQYF. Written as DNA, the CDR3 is TGTGCCAGCAGCTTGCCGGACAGGGGGGAAGAGACCCAGTACTTC.

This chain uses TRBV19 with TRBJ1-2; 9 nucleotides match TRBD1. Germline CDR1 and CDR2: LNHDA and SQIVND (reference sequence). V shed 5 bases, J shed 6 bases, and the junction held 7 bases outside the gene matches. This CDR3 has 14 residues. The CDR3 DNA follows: TGTGCCAGTAGTTCTACCGGGACAGGGCATGGCTACACCTTC. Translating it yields CASSSTGTGHGYTF.

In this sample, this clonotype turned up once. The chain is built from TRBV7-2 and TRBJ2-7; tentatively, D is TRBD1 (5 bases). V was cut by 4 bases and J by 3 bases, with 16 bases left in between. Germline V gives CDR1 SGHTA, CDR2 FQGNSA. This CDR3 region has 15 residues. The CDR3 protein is CASSYAGSYGYEQYF. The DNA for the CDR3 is TGTGCCAGCAGCTACGCAGGGTCGTACGGCTACGAGCAGTACTTC.